The clone carrying this TCR beta chain was counted between two and nine times. These data originate in a study of T cells in Graves' hyperthyroidism and ophthalmopathy. V was pared by 6 bases and J by 0 bases, with 11 bases between. CDR1 and CDR2 (germline): SNHLY, FYNNEI. The CDR3 loop spans 15 amino acids. The TCR beta CDR3 regions underwent amplification using RNA transcripts as the source. First-round RT-PCR with HTBI primers amplified the TCR CDR3 region. TCRdb analysed the multiplex PCR reads with MiXCR anew, one entry per CDR3 protein. The sample lists 250,000 to 350,000 distinct CDR3 sequences; over 15% were seen once.

The source material was blood. The source of this sequence is a woman aged 55-69 years with Graves' ophthalmopathy. J is TRBJ1-4 and V is TRBV2; D might be TRBD1 (6 bases). The CDR3 sequence is CASRRDTSTNEKLFF. CDR3 DNA sequence: TGTGCCAGCAGACGGGACACCTCAACTAATGAAAAACTGTTTTTT.